This T cell receptor beta chain derives from a study of Ad26.COV2.S vaccination and SARS-CoV-2 variants. Study-level results: Responses of spike-specific T cells (both CD8+ and CD4+) reportedly showed substantial breadth after vaccination. Breadth measured for non-spike TCRs was similar across vaccine and placebo recipients. Ad26.COV2.S recipients had broader spike-specific TCRs (P = 0.0014). Analyses that measured TCR breadth and depth may have underestimated total T cell responses.

The V gene lost 0 bases and the J gene lost 0 bases, with 12 bases spanning the gap. This CDR3 comprises 16 residues. Germline V lookup: CDR1 SGDLS, CDR2 YYNGEE. This clone turned up a few times. What it binds is unknown. Assay: immunoSEQ multiplex PCR; the TCRdb copy retains only in-frame clones and omits some. The table records 150,000 to 200,000 clones, roughly 89% of them present only once. This chain connects TRBV9 to TRBJ1-1; D gene uncertain. The input for sequencing was peripheral blood, taken after recovery from COVID-19. The sequence was obtained from a human donor who had recovered from COVID-19. The CDR3 DNA reads TGTGCCAGCAGCGTAGGTCCCGCAGGCCTGAACACTGAAGCTTTCTTT. This sequence encodes CASSVGPAGLNTEAFF.